Listed below are T cell receptor beta chains from one sample, sequenced in a study of PD-L1 blockade in urothelial cancer. The table came from immunoSEQ multiplex PCR; TCRdb's copy has only in-frame clones and leaves some out. The sample lists about 93,000 clones; roughly 90% were seen once. Here the sequenced sample was PBMCs, taken around atezolizumab (anti-PD-L1) treatment. These receptors all come from a man aged 55 to 70 with urothelial cancer. CDR3s include the opening cysteine and the closing phenylalanine or tryptophan. D genes are given only for firm matches. Expanded clones get a size class; other rows say once, few or many, or leave the size out.

j_gene: TRBJ2-2
abundance: .
len: 16
d_gene: TRBD1
v_gene: TRBV9
CDR3nt: TGTGCCAGCAGCGTTGCCGGGACAGGGGTGAGCGGGGAGCTGTTTTTT
CDR3aa: CASSVAGTGVSGELFF

j_gene: TRBJ2-7
abundance: .
len: 13
d_gene: TRBD2
v_gene: TRBV2
CDR3nt: TGTGCCAGCAATCGACTAGCGGGGGGTGAGCAGTACTTC
CDR3aa: CASNRLAGGEQYF

j_gene: TRBJ2-5
abundance: .
len: 14
d_gene: .
v_gene: TRBV7-2
CDR3nt: TGTGCCAGCAGCTTAGTCTCCGGGCAAGAGACCCAGTACTTC
CDR3aa: CASSLVSGQETQYF

j_gene: TRBJ1-3
abundance: .
len: 15
d_gene: .
v_gene: TRBV5-5
CDR3nt: TGTGCCAGCAGCTTGGCCGGGGACTCGTGGGACACCATATATTTT
CDR3aa: CASSLAGDSWDTIYF

j_gene: TRBJ2-3
abundance: once
len: 14
d_gene: TRBD1
v_gene: TRBV9
CDR3nt: TGTGCCAGCAGCGGACAGGGAAGCACAGATACGCAGTATTTT
CDR3aa: CASSGQGSTDTQYF

j_gene: TRBJ2-7
abundance: .
len: 13
d_gene: .
v_gene: TRBV6-5
CDR3nt: TGTGCCAGCAGTGCCCGGGAGCATGGGGCGCAGTACTTC
CDR3aa: CASSAREHGAQYF

j_gene: TRBJ2-1
abundance: .
len: 13
d_gene: .
v_gene: TRBV29-1
CDR3nt: TGCAGCGGAGAGGGCAGTTCCTACAATGAGCAGTTCTTC
CDR3aa: CSGEGSSYNEQFF

j_gene: TRBJ2-7
abundance: .
len: 19
d_gene: TRBD2
v_gene: TRBV4-1
CDR3nt: TGCGCCAGCAGCCAAGTTCTGGCAAGCGGGAGGCCAGACTCCTACGAGCAGTACTTC
CDR3aa: CASSQVLASGRPDSYEQYF

j_gene: TRBJ2-1
abundance: .
len: 15
d_gene: TRBD2
v_gene: TRBV27
CDR3nt: TGTGCCAGCAGTCCCCGGACTAGGGTGTTTTATGAGCAGTTCTTC
CDR3aa: CASSPRTRVFYEQFF

j_gene: TRBJ2-5
abundance: .
len: 14
d_gene: TRBD1
v_gene: TRBV5-1
CDR3nt: TGCGCCAGCAGCCTTGGGACAGGCCAAGAGACCCAGTACTTC
CDR3aa: CASSLGTGQETQYF

j_gene: TRBJ2-5
abundance: .
len: 14
d_gene: TRBD2
v_gene: TRBV29-1
CDR3nt: TGCAGCGCCCGGACTAGCGGCCTCCAGGGGACCCAGTACTTC
CDR3aa: CSARTSGLQGTQYF

j_gene: TRBJ1-4
abundance: .
len: 17
d_gene: .
v_gene: TRBV5-1
CDR3nt: TGCGCCAGCAGCTTAAGGTCAGGGGCCCAACCAGGTGAAAAACTGTTTTTT
CDR3aa: CASSLRSGAQPGEKLFF

j_gene: TRBJ1-2
abundance: .
len: 14
d_gene: .
v_gene: TRBV6-1
CDR3nt: TGTGCCAGCAGTGAAGAGGGCGGGAACTATGGCTACACCTTC
CDR3aa: CASSEEGGNYGYTF

j_gene: TRBJ2-5
abundance: .
len: 16
d_gene: .
v_gene: TRBV15
CDR3nt: TGTGCCACCAGCAGATCCGGGGGGCAGGGAGAAGAGACCCAGTACTTC
CDR3aa: CATSRSGGQGEETQYF

j_gene: TRBJ2-1
abundance: .
len: 15
d_gene: TRBD1
v_gene: TRBV7-2
CDR3nt: TGTGCCAGCAGCCTTACAGGGGGCGGAAGTAATGAGCAGTTCTTC
CDR3aa: CASSLTGGGSNEQFF

j_gene: TRBJ2-5
abundance: .
len: 15
d_gene: TRBD1
v_gene: TRBV5-8
CDR3nt: TGTGCCAGCAGCGACACGGGACAGGCTCAAGAGACCCAGTACTTC
CDR3aa: CASSDTGQAQETQYF

j_gene: TRBJ2-2
abundance: .
len: 13
d_gene: .
v_gene: TRBV7-2
CDR3nt: TGTGCCAGCAGCAGAGAGACAGTCGGGGAGCTGTTTTTT
CDR3aa: CASSRETVGELFF

j_gene: TRBJ2-7
abundance: .
len: 11
d_gene: .
v_gene: TRBV18
CDR3nt: TGTGCCAGCACAGACAGTTACGAGCAGTACTTC
CDR3aa: CASTDSYEQYF

j_gene: TRBJ2-7
abundance: .
len: 15
d_gene: .
v_gene: TRBV4-3
CDR3nt: TGCGCCAGCAGCCAAGATTATAACGAGGGTTACGAGCAGTACTTC
CDR3aa: CASSQDYNEGYEQYF

j_gene: TRBJ2-3
abundance: .
len: 12
d_gene: .
v_gene: TRBV11-2
CDR3nt: TGTGCCAGCAGTTCCGGGACACCTACGCAGTATTTT
CDR3aa: CASSSGTPTQYF

j_gene: TRBJ1-2
abundance: once
len: 13
d_gene: .
v_gene: TRBV11-2
CDR3nt: TGTGCCAGCAGAGTTGACAGGAACTATGGCTACACCTTC
CDR3aa: CASRVDRNYGYTF

j_gene: TRBJ2-3
abundance: .
len: 13
d_gene: .
v_gene: TRBV18
CDR3nt: TGTGCCAGCTCACCCACTAGCACAGATACGCAGTATTTT
CDR3aa: CASSPTSTDTQYF

j_gene: TRBJ1-1
abundance: .
len: 15
d_gene: .
v_gene: TRBV19
CDR3nt: TGTGCCAGTATGGAGACCTCAGGGCCCAACACTGAAGCTTTCTTT
CDR3aa: CASMETSGPNTEAFF